This T cell receptor beta chain comes out of a study of blood T cell repertoires in COVID-19. Study details: Acute and convalescent COVID-19 samples came from the United States, Italy and Spain. In each case, the material was cDNA or gDNA derived from T cells, B-cell-depleted T cells, or PBMCs.

Original methodology: Reference gene primer amplification yielded estimated nucleated cell counts. Here immunoSEQ multiplex PCR was the method, and the copy in TCRdb shows in-frame clones only, minus some. V, J and clone size are taken as reported in that table, and D and trimming were inferred from the DNA itself. The sample carries 130,000 or so clones, less than 90% recorded once. This CDR3 is built from 16 residues. V shed 4 bases and J shed 2 bases, with 17 bases lying between them. Germline V lookup: CDR1 SGHRS, CDR2 YFSETQ. The chain couples TRBV5-1 to TRBJ2-3; D may be TRBD2 (6 bases). Sequences were obtained from peripheral blood. The sequence derives from a man between 60 and 75 years old with acute or convalescent COVID-19. The CDR3: CASSLAAGNPTDTQYF. The CDR3 DNA reads as TGCGCCAGCAGCCTGGCGGCGGGGAATCCCACAGATACGCAGTATTTT.